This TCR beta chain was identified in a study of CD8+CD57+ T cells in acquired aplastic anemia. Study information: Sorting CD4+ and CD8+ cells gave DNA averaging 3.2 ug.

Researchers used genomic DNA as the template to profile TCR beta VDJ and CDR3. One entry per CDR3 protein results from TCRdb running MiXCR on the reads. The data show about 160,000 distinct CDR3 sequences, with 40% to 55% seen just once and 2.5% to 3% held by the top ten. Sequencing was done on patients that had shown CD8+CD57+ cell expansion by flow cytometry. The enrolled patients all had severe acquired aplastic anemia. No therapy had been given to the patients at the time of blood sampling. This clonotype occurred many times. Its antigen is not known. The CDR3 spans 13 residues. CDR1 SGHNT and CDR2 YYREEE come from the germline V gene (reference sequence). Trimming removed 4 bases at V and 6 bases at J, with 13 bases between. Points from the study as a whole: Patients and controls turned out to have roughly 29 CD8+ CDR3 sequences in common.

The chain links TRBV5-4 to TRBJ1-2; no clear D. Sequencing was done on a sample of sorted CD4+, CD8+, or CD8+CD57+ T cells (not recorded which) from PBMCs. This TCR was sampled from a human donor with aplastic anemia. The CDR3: CASSGRQNDGYTF. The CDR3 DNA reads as TGTGCCAGCAGCGGACGGCAGAATGATGGCTACACCTTC.